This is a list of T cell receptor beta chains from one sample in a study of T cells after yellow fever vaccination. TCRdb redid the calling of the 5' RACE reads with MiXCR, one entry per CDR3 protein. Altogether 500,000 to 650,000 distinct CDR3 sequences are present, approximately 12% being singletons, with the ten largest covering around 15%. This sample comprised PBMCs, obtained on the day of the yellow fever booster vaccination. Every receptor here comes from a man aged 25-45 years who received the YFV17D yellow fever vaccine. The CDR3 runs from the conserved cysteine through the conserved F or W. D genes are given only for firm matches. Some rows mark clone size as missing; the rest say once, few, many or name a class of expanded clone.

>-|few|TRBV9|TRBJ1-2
CASSVDVNYGYTF
TGTGCCAGCAGCGTAGATGTAAACTATGGCTACACCTTC
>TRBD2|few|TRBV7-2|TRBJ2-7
CASSLAGVAGADEQYF
TGTGCCAGCAGCTTAGCTGGAGTGGCGGGAGCGGACGAGCAGTACTTC
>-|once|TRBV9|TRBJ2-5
CASSVGKNLLEETQYF
TGTGCCAGCAGCGTAGGGAAGAACTTACTGGAGGAGACCCAGTACTTC
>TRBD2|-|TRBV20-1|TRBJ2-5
CSARGRSSGSSKVETQYF
TGCAGTGCTAGAGGGAGGAGTAGCGGGAGTTCGAAGGTAGAGACCCAGTACTTC
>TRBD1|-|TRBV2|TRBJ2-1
CASPSGTGGGSSYNEQFF
TGTGCCAGCCCCTCCGGGACAGGGGGTGGGAGCTCCTACAATGAGCAGTTCTTC
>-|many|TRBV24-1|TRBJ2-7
CATQPAGFHEQYF
TGTGCCACCCAGCCTGCAGGGTTCCACGAGCAGTACTTC
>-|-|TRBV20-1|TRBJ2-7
CSAVQPGRSSYEQYF
TGCAGTGCGGTACAGCCGGGACGGTCGTCCTACGAGCAGTACTTC
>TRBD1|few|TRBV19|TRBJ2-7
CASRQGAQYNEQYF
TGTGCCAGCAGACAGGGGGCCCAATATAACGAGCAGTACTTC
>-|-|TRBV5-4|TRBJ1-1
CASSKEGTEAFF
TGTGCCAGCAGCAAAGAGGGTACTGAAGCTTTCTTT
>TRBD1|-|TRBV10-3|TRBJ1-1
CAIIRTGGSDTEAFF
TGTGCCATCATCCGGACAGGGGGCTCGGACACTGAAGCTTTCTTT
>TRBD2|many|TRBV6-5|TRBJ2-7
CASSWGGGYEQYF
TGTGCCAGCAGTTGGGGCGGGGGGTACGAGCAGTACTTC
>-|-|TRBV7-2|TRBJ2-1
CASSFSTHNEQFF
TGTGCCAGCAGCTTTAGTACTCACAATGAGCAGTTCTTC
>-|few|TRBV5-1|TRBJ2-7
CASSLNWAAVEQYF
TGCGCCAGCAGCTTAAATTGGGCGGCGGTGGAGCAGTACTTC
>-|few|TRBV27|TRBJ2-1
CASSLSRAGYNEQFF
TGTGCCAGCAGTTTATCCAGGGCAGGTTACAATGAGCAGTTCTTC
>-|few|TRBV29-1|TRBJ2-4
CSVLHPEGNIQYF
TGCAGCGTCCTACACCCTGAGGGGAACATTCAGTACTTC
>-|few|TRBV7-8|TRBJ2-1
CASRLGTGGGNEQFF
TGTGCCAGCAGGTTAGGTACAGGTGGGGGCAATGAGCAGTTCTTC
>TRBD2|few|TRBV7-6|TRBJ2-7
CASSPPHGLADYEQYF
TGTGCCAGCAGCCCCCCCCATGGGCTAGCGGACTACGAGCAGTACTTC
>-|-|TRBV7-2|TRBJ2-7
CASSFRADPGFGEQYF
TGTGCCAGCAGCTTTAGAGCGGACCCGGGATTTGGCGAGCAGTACTTC
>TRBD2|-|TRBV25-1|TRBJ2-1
CASSAALRTSGRLSSYNEQFF
TGTGCCAGCAGTGCCGCGCTCAGGACTAGCGGGCGACTGAGCTCCTACAATGAGCAGTTCTTC
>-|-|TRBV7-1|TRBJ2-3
CASSSPPQRAQRRVSTDTQYF
TGTGCCAGCAGCTCCCCACCTCAGCGGGCACAAAGAAGGGTTAGCACAGATACGCAGTATTTT
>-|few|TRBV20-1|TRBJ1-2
CSAGRDLYGYTF
TGCAGTGCGGGGCGGGATTTATATGGCTACACCTTC
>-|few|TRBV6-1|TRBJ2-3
CASSASGLTDTQYF
TGTGCCAGCAGTGCATCAGGGCTAACAGATACGCAGTATTTT
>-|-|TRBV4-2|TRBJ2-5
CASSQAGEFRATQYF
TGTGCCAGCAGCCAAGCGGGCGAGTTTAGAGCGACCCAGTACTTC
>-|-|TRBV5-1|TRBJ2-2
CASIVEAGSGELFF
TGCGCCAGCATTGTGGAGGCGGGGTCCGGGGAGCTGTTTTTT
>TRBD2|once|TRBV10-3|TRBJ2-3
CAISEKTGGHGDTQYF
TGTGCCATCAGTGAGAAGACGGGAGGGCATGGAGATACGCAGTATTTT
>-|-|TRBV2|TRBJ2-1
CASSGRYNEQFF
TGTGCCAGCAGTGGGCGCTACAATGAGCAGTTCTTC
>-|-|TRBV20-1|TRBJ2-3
CSALSVSTDTQYF
TGCAGTGCTCTAAGCGTGAGCACAGATACGCAGTATTTT
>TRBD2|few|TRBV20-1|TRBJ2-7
CSAPRGGSDEQYF
TGCAGTGCTCCACGAGGCGGGAGTGACGAGCAGTACTTC
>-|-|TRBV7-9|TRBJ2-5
CASSLTSRLETQYF
TGTGCCAGCAGCCTAACGAGCAGGTTGGAGACCCAGTACTTC
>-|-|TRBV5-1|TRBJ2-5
CASSFFDTQETQYF
TGCGCCAGCAGCTTTTTCGACACTCAAGAGACCCAGTACTTC
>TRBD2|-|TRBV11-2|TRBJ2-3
CASSSIAGTQRRYF
TGTGCCAGCAGCTCAATAGCGGGAACCCAACGCCGGTATTTT
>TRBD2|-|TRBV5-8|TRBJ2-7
CASRPRTSGRGEQYF
TGTGCCAGCAGACCCAGGACTAGCGGGAGGGGCGAGCAGTACTTC
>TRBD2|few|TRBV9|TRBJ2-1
CASSASLAGVRNEQFF
TGTGCCAGCAGCGCCTCACTAGCGGGAGTAAGAAATGAGCAGTTCTTC
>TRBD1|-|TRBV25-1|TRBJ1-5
CASSGSTGDYSNQPQHF
TGTGCCAGCAGTGGGTCCACAGGGGATTATAGCAATCAGCCCCAGCATTTT
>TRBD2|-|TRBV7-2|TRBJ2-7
CASSLGTSGIEQYF
TGTGCCAGCAGCTTAGGGACTAGCGGGATCGAGCAGTACTTC
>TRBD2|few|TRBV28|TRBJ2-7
CASSPSGTRYEQYF
TGTGCCAGCAGCCCTAGCGGGACACGCTACGAGCAGTACTTC
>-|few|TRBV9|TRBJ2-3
CASSPQQGWSTDTQYF
TGTGCCAGCAGCCCACAACAGGGATGGAGCACAGATACGCAGTATTTT
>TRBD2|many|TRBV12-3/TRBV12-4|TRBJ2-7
CASRVGLAGHEQYF
TGTGCCAGCAGGGTGGGACTAGCGGGACACGAGCAGTACTTC
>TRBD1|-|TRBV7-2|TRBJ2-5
CASSLPRQGPRETQYF
TGTGCCAGCAGCCTACCGAGACAGGGACCAAGAGAGACCCAGTACTTC
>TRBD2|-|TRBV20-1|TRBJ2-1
CSARGTSGRALSYNEQFF
TGCAGTGCTAGAGGGACTAGCGGGAGGGCCTTGTCCTACAATGAGCAGTTCTTC
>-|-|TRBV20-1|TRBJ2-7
CSASGTGSSYEQYF
TGCAGTGCTTCCGGGACTGGTAGCTCCTACGAGCAGTACTTC
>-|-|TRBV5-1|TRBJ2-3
CASSLVGRRTDTQYF
TGCGCCAGCAGCTTGGTCGGTAGGCGGACAGATACGCAGTATTTT
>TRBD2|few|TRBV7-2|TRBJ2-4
CASSLGGLLAKNIQYF
TGTGCCAGCAGCTTGGGGGGACTACTAGCCAAAAACATTCAGTACTTC
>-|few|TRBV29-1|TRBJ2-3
CSVGVGTSTDTQYF
TGCAGCGTTGGGGTGGGGACAAGCACAGATACGCAGTATTTT
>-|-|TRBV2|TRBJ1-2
CASSSGTRVWYTF
TGTGCCAGCAGTTCCGGGACCCGGGTTTGGTACACCTTC
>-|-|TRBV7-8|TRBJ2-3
CASSPYQGDTQYF
TGTGCCAGCAGCCCCTATCAGGGGGATACGCAGTATTTT
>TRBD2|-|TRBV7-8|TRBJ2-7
CASSLAGTRTYEQYF
TGTGCCAGCAGCTTAGCCGGGACTAGGACCTACGAGCAGTACTTC
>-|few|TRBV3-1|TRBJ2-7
CASSQTRTSYEQYF
TGTGCCAGCAGCCAAACCCGGACCTCCTACGAGCAGTACTTC
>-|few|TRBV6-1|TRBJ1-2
CASRDRLVAYGYTF
TGTGCCAGCAGAGACAGGCTGGTTGCTTATGGCTACACCTTC
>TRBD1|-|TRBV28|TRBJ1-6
CASSTGQGAGSPLHF
TGTGCCAGCAGTACCGGACAGGGGGCAGGATCACCCCTCCACTTT
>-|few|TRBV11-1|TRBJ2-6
CASSLSVVGRTGANVLTF
TGTGCCAGCAGCCTCTCGGTGGTGGGCAGAACTGGGGCCAACGTCCTGACTTTC
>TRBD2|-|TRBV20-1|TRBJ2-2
CSASSGPNTGELFF
TGCAGTGCTAGTAGCGGGCCGAACACCGGGGAGCTGTTTTTT
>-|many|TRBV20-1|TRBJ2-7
CSARVAVGGEQYF
TGCAGTGCTAGAGTTGCGGTGGGAGGCGAGCAGTACTTC
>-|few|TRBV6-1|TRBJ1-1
CASSLNKNTEAFF
TGTGCCAGCAGTCTGAACAAGAACACTGAAGCTTTCTTT
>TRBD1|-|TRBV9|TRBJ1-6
CASSAYGTDNSPLHF
TGTGCCAGCAGCGCATACGGGACAGATAATTCACCCCTCCACTTT
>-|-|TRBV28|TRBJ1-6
CASHLQQDFDSPLHF
TGTGCCAGCCACCTCCAGCAGGATTTCGATTCACCCCTCCACTTT
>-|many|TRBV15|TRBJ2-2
CATSRDRAGDDIGELFF
TGTGCCACCAGCAGAGATCGGGCAGGGGATGATATCGGGGAGCTGTTTTTT
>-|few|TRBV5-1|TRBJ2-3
CASSLDNGGSLDTQYF
TGCGCCAGCAGCTTGGATAATGGGGGGAGTTTGGATACGCAGTATTTT
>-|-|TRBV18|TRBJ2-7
CASSTTLGGTYEQYF
TGTGCCAGCTCAACGACTTTAGGAGGAACCTACGAGCAGTACTTC